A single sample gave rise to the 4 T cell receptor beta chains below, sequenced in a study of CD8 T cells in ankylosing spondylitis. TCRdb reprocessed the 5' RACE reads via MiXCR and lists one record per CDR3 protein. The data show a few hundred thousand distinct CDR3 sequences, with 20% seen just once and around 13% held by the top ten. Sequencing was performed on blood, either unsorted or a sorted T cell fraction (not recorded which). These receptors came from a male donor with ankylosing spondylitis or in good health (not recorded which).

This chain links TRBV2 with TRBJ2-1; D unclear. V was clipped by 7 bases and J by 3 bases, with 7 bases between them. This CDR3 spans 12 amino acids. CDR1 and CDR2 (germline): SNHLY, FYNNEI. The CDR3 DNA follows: TGTGCCAGCAACGACCACTACAATGAGCAGTTCTTC. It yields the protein CASNDHYNEQFF.

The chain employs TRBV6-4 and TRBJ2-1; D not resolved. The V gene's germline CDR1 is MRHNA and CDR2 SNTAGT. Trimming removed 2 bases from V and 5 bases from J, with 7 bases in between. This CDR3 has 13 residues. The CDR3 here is CASSDGRDNEQFF. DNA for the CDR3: TGTGCCAGCAGTGACGGTAGGGACAATGAGCAGTTCTTC.

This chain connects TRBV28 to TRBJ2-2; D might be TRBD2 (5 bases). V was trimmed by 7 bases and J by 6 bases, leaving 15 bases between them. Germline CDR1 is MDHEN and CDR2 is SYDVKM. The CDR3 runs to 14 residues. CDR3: CASTHFQAAGELFF. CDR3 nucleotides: TGTGCCAGCACCCATTTTCAAGCGGCCGGGGAGCTGTTTTTT.

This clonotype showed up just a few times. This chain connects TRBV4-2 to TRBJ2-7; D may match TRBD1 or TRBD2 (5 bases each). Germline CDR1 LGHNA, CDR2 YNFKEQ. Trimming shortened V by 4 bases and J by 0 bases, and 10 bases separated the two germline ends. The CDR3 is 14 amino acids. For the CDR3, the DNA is TGTGCCAGCAGCCCCCGGGACGCCTCCTACGAGCAGTACTTC. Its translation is CASSPRDASYEQYF.